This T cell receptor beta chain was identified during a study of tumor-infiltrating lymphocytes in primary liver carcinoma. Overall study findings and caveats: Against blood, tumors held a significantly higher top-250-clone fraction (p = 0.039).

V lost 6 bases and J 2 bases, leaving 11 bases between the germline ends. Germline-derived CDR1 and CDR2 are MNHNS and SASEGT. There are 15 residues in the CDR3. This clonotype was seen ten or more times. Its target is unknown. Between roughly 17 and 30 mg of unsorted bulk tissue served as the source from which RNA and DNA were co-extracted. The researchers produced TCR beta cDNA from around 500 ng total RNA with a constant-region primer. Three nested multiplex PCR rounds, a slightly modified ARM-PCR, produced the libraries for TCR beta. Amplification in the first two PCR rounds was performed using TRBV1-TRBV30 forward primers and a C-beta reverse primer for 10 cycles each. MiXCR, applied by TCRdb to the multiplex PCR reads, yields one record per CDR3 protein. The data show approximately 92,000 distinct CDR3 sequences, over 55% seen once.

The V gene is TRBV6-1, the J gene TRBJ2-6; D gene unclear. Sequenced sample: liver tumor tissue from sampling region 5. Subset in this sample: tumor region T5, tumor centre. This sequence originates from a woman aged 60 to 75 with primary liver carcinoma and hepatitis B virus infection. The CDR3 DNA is TGTGCCAGCAGCATGATGCGAACTGGGGCCAACGTCCTGACTTTC. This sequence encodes CASSMMRTGANVLTF.